This T cell receptor beta chain was identified during a study of cytomegalovirus exposure and HLA in healthy donors. With respect to this clone: What it binds is not known.

Primers for the PCR totalled 60 Vbeta and 13 Jbeta. Generated by immunoSEQ multiplex PCR, the TCRdb table keeps only in-frame clones and is missing some. Seen here are about 120,000 clones, roughly 70% observed once, and the top ten hold roughly 3%. Between the trimmed V and J ends, which lost 6 bases and 3 bases, there was a span of 5 bases. Germline CDR1 is SGHAT and CDR2 is FQDESV (reference sequence). The CDR3 extends over 11 amino acids. Study findings and constraints: Likely technical artifact: a cluster of highly shared sequence variants. Some TCR beta chains (164 of them) were listed as cytomegalovirus-associated.

This chain links TRBV11-1 with TRBJ2-5; no clear D gene. The TCR was taken from a woman aged 40-49 years in good health and CMV-seropositive. The specimen sequenced was PBMCs. The CDR3 nucleotides are TGTGCCAGCAGTAGAGAAGAGACCCAGTACTTC. It is translated as CASSREETQYF. The whole variable domain, remainder taken from reference TRBV11-1 and TRBJ2-5, is EAEVAQSPRYKITEKSQAVAFWCDPISGHATLYWYRQILGQGPELLVQFQDESVVDDSQLPKDRFSAERLKGVDSTLKIQPAELGDSAMYLCASSREETQYFGPGTRLLVL.